This T cell receptor (beta chain) was obtained from a study of T cell changes during pregnancy in multiple sclerosis (dated by TCRdb to the late 2010s). For the wider study: In women with multiple sclerosis, the researchers looked at how the T cell repertoire shifted as pregnancy progressed.

Points on this clone: Its antigen specificity is not known. It has no much larger one-base neighbor in the sample; base qualities were not kept.

The library was prepared using the immunoSEQ multiplex PCR assay. TCRdb holds this immuneACCESS table with in-frame rearrangements only. Some clones are missing; in checked studies, unresolved V genes explain under half, and the rest has no known cause. The sample table holds tens of thousands of clones, of which roughly nine tenths were seen once. The ten biggest clones cover approximately 0.61% of the sample. Specimen: CD4+ T cells from peripheral blood mononuclear cells, collected in the first trimester of pregnancy. The TCR comes from a female donor with multiple sclerosis, enrolled in a pregnancy study.

The DNA reads TGCGCCAGCAGCCAAGATCGGGGCAATCAGCCCCAGCATTTT. Its translation is CASSQDRGNQPQHF. This sequence uses TRBV4-1 and TRBJ1-5; the D gene cannot be named for sure. In the germline V gene, CDR1 corresponds to MGHRA and CDR2 to YSYEKL. V and J lose 0 bases and 2 bases, and a span of 5 bases separates them. The CDR3, cysteine through phenylalanine, is 14 amino acids long. Only the CDR3 DNA is retained, 42 bases long and in frame from the first base.